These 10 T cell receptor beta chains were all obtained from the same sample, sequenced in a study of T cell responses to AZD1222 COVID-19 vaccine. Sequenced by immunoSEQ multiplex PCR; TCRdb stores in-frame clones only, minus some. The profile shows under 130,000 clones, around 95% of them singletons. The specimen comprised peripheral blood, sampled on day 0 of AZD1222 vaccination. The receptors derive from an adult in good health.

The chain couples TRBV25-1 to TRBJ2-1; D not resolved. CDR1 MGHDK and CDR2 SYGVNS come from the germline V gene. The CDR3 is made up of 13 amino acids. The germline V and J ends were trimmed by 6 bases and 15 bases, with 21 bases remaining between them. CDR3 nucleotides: TGTGCCAGCAGGGACCGTTTGGGAATCGTGGGGTTCTTC. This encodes CASRDRLGIVGFF.

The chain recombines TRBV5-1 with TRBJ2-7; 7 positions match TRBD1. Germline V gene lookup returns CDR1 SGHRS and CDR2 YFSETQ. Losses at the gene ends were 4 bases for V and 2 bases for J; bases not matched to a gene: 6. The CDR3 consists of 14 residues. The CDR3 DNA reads TGCGCCAGCAGCAGCTCGGGACAGACCTACGAGCAGTACTTC. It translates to CASSSSGQTYEQYF.

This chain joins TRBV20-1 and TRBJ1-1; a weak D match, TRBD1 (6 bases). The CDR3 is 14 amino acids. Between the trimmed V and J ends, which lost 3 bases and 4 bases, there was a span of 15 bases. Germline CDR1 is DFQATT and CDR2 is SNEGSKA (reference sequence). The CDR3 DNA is TGCAGTGCTAGTATCGGGGGCGGAGGCACTGAAGCTTTCTTT. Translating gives CSASIGGGGTEAFF.

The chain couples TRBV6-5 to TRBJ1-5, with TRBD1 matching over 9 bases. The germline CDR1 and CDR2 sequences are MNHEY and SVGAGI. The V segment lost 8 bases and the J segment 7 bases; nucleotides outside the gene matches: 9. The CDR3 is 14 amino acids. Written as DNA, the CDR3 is TGTGCCAGCCGTACTTCCGGGACAGGGCAGCCCCAGCATTTT. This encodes CASRTSGTGQPQHF.

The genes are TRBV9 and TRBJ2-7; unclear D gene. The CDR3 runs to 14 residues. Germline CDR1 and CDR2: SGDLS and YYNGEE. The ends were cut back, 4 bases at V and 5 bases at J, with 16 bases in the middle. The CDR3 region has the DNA TGTGCCAGCAGCCCTCGGACCAGAGGCAACGAGCAGTACTTC. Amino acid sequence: CASSPRTRGNEQYF. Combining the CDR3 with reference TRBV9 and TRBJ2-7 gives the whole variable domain DSGVTQTPKHLITATGQRVTLRCSPRSGDLSVYWYQQSLDQGLQFLIQYYNGEERAKGNILERFSAQQFPDLHSELNLSSLELGDSALYFCASSPRTRGNEQYFGPGTRLTVT.

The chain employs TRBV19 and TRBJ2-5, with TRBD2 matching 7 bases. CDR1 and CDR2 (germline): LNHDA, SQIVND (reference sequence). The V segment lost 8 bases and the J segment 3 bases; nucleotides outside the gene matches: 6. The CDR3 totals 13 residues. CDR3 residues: CASGPGTKETQYF. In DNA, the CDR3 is TGTGCCAGTGGCCCAGGGACTAAAGAGACCCAGTACTTC. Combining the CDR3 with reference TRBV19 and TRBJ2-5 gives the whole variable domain DGGITQSPKYLFRKEGQNVTLSCEQNLNHDAMYWYRQDPGQGLRLIYYSQIVNDFQKGDIAEGYSVSREKKESFPLTVTSAQKNPTAFYLCASGPGTKETQYFGPGTRLLVL.

The CDR3 region is CASSFLRGGYTEAFF. In nucleotides, the CDR3 is TGTGCCAGCAGCTTCCTCAGGGGAGGGTACACTGAAGCTTTCTTT. This chain joins TRBV13 and TRBJ1-1; possibly TRBD1 for D (6 bases). Germline V gene data show CDR1 as PRHDT and CDR2 as FYEKMQ (reference sequence). V gave up 3 bases and J gave up 3 bases, with 14 bases separating them. This CDR3 spans 15 amino acids. The full variable domain, in which reference TRBV13 and TRBJ1-1 provide the parts outside the CDR3, is AAGVIQSPRHLIKEKRETATLKCYPIPRHDTVYWYQQGPGQDPQFLISFYEKMQSDKGSIPDRFSAQQFSDYHSELNMSSLELGDSALYFCASSFLRGGYTEAFFGQGTRLTVV.

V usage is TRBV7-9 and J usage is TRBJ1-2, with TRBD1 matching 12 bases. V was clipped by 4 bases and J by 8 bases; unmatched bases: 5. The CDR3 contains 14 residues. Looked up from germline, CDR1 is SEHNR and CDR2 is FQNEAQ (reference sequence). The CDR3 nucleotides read TGTGCCAGCAGCTGGGGACAGGGGGCCGGAGGCTACACCTTC. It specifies CASSWGQGAGGYTF.

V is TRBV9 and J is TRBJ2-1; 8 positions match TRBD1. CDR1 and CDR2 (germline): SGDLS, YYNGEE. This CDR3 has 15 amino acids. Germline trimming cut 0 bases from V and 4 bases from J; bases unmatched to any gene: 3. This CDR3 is CASSVAGTGYNEQFF. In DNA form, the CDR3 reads TGTGCCAGCAGCGTAGCGGGGACAGGTTACAATGAGCAGTTCTTC.

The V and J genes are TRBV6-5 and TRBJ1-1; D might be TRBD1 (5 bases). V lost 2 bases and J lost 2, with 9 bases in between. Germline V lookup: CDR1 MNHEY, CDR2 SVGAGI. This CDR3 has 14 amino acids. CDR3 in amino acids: CASSYRGLNTEAFF. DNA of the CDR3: TGTGCCAGCAGTTACAGGGGCTTAAACACTGAAGCTTTCTTT.